Listed below are T cell receptor beta chains from one sample, sequenced in a study of shared clonotypes between healthy human individuals. The repertoire was sequenced with immunoSEQ multiplex PCR; TCRdb's copy has only in-frame clones and lacks some. Among around 2.3 million clones listed, 95% were seen once. The sequenced sample consisted of naive CD4+ T cells sorted from blood. The receptors were gathered from a man between 18 and 35 years old in good health. Both conserved end residues are part of each CDR3. Only some rows state a clone size, as once, few, many or a class for expanded clones.

j_call: TRBJ1-5
v_call: TRBV6-5
clone_size: few
cdr3_aa: CASSRTVNSNQPQHF

j_call: TRBJ2-7
v_call: TRBV29-1
clone_size: once
cdr3_aa: CSVRGRGTYEQYF

j_call: TRBJ2-3
v_call: TRBV7-9
clone_size: NA
cdr3_aa: CASSLRLAAGADTQYF

j_call: TRBJ1-5
v_call: TRBV28
clone_size: NA
cdr3_aa: CASRSRDRGGQPQHF

j_call: TRBJ1-2
v_call: TRBV5-6
clone_size: NA
cdr3_aa: CASSAYYGYTF

j_call: TRBJ1-2
v_call: TRBV15
clone_size: once
cdr3_aa: CATSRDIGAGYGYTF

j_call: TRBJ2-7
v_call: TRBV30
clone_size: NA
cdr3_aa: CAAKQGPYEQYF

j_call: TRBJ1-6
v_call: TRBV5-1
clone_size: NA
cdr3_aa: CASSLGTGSSPLHF

j_call: TRBJ2-2
v_call: TRBV6-5
clone_size: NA
cdr3_aa: CASKEGGNTGELFF

j_call: TRBJ1-2
v_call: TRBV7-9
clone_size: NA
cdr3_aa: CASSSGSTGEYGYTF

j_call: TRBJ1-4
v_call: TRBV5-1
clone_size: NA
cdr3_aa: CASSLEPLTNEKLFF

j_call: TRBJ2-2
v_call: TRBV7-2
clone_size: NA
cdr3_aa: CASSLVPLTGELFF

j_call: TRBJ2-7
v_call: TRBV7-2
clone_size: NA
cdr3_aa: CASSPGSTYEQYF

j_call: TRBJ2-1
v_call: TRBV18
clone_size: NA
cdr3_aa: CASSPREVSEQFF

j_call: TRBJ1-2
v_call: TRBV7-9
clone_size: NA
cdr3_aa: CASSFNYGYTF

j_call: TRBJ2-7
v_call: TRBV10-3
clone_size: NA
cdr3_aa: CAISESTSGGYEQYF

j_call: TRBJ1-2
v_call: TRBV7-2
clone_size: NA
cdr3_aa: CASSLVSTNYGYTF

j_call: TRBJ2-5
v_call: TRBV5-1
clone_size: NA
cdr3_aa: CASSLAYQETQYF

j_call: TRBJ2-3
v_call: TRBV28
clone_size: NA
cdr3_aa: CASESGGPRTDTQYF

j_call: TRBJ1-2
v_call: TRBV9
clone_size: NA
cdr3_aa: CASSVATSRSGYTF

j_call: TRBJ2-2
v_call: TRBV7-2
clone_size: NA
cdr3_aa: CASSLGLVGELFF

j_call: TRBJ2-5
v_call: TRBV28
clone_size: few
cdr3_aa: CASSFRRAKGETQYF

j_call: TRBJ1-2
v_call: TRBV15
clone_size: NA
cdr3_aa: CATSRVGPANYGYTF

j_call: TRBJ1-5
v_call: TRBV6-5
clone_size: few
cdr3_aa: CASSRSSDQPQHF

j_call: TRBJ1-1
v_call: TRBV7-9
clone_size: NA
cdr3_aa: CASSLRDSSLTEAFF